This T cell receptor beta chain was captured by sequencing in a study of T-cell memory formation after mild COVID-19. About the research overall: TCR clusters largely stayed donor specific. Regarding the study as a whole: In pre-infection memory, a portion of responding clones appeared, which suggested that cross-reactive memory joined.

The CDR3 has 15 residues. Per germline, CDR1 SSHAT and CDR2 FNYEAQ (reference sequence). V shed 5 bases, J shed 7 bases, and the junction held 9 bases outside the gene matches. MiXCR was run by TCRdb on the 5' RACE reads, yielding one entry per CDR3 protein. Altogether a few hundred thousand distinct CDR3 sequences are present, around 28% being singletons, with the ten largest covering about 13%. This clonotype was picked up a small number of times. As yet, its antigen is unknown. This TCR derives from an adult woman who had mild COVID-19 (a few samples of this study predate the infection). Cell type and time point are not known. The sequencing sample was made of PBMCs or a T cell subset sorted from them (not recorded which). The V gene is TRBV7-7, the J gene TRBJ2-2; 8 bases map to TRBD1. CDR3 sequence reads: CASSPDRGAGGELFF. The CDR3 nucleotides are TGTGCCAGCAGCCCAGACAGGGGAGCGGGCGGGGAGCTGTTTTTT.